The present T cell receptor beta chain was sequenced within a study of molecular identifiers for immune sequencing clone quantification. Points from the study as a whole: Identical TCR molecules can share a barcode, and this sharing could underestimate highly expanded clone sizes.

The V end was cut by 0 bases, the J end by 2 bases, with 5 bases between. CDR1 and CDR2 (germline): LGHNA, YNFKEQ. The CDR3 sequence is 13 residues long. This clonotype was found many times. Its antigen is still unknown. TCRdb recomputed calls from the PCR reads with MiXCR, one row per CDR3 protein. The sample consists of some 580,000 distinct CDR3 sequences, around 25% of them appearing once. This clonotype was sampled from a human donor in good health. Some libraries in this study had Jurkat cell RNA spiked in. V is TRBV4-2 and J is TRBJ2-7; D not certain. Material for sequencing was naive CD8+ T cells from blood, with Jurkat cell RNA spiked in. Subset described: FACS-sorted CD8+CD4-CCR7+CD45RA+ naive T cells. The CDR3 bases are TGTGCCAGCAGCCAAGATTTCGCCTACGAGCAGTACTTC. Encoded protein: CASSQDFAYEQYF.